This TCR beta chain is from a study of siplizumab effects on memory and regulatory T cells. Study results and limitations: Apparently more diverse than memory cells, naive T cells also seemed major alloresponse contributors. In siplizumab conditions, mappable alloreactive CD4+ clones averaged around 69% Treg-derived, against approximately 27% in controls.

The trim removed 3 bases at V and 6 bases at J, leaving 5 bases unmatched. Per germline, CDR1 GTSNPN and CDR2 SVGIG (reference sequence). The CDR3 loop spans 14 amino acids. On this clone: Its cognate antigen is unknown.

Libraries were prepared by immunoSEQ multiplex PCR; TCRdb keeps only in-frame clonotypes and omits some of them. Of some 100,000 clones listed, around 90% are singletons. This chain joins TRBV30 and TRBJ2-3, with 11 bases matching TRBD1. Sequencing was done on a sample of CD4+ T cells sorted from blood. The source of this sequence is a human donor in good health. Some clones in this sample may be carry-over from other donors' samples. CDR3: CAWRRTGGVDTQYF. As DNA, the CDR3 is TGTGCCTGGAGGAGGACAGGGGGCGTTGATACGCAGTATTTT.